One and the same sample provided the 14 T cell receptor beta chains below, sequenced in a study of radiation and T cells in renal cell carcinoma (dated by TCRdb to 2018 to 2020). The time point label, as the study defines it: baseline pretreatment blood. This specimen's treatment or condition label, per the study, means: 15 Gy SBRT to primary tumor, nephrectomy 4 weeks later. Library generation was performed with the immunoSEQ multiplex PCR assay. TCRdb took over this immuneACCESS table, retaining in-frame rearrangements with V and J assigned. Such tables are incomplete; in checked studies, under half of the missing clones stem from an unresolved V gene, and the remainder is unexplained. The sample records approximately 150,000 clones, approximately 87% of which are singletons. Clones ranked in the top ten supply less than 25% of the sample. The specimen comprised blood, sampled from a patient whose treatment included radiotherapy and nephrectomy. Receptors originate from a woman aged 45-65 years with renal cell carcinoma.

The chain employs TRBV5-4 and TRBJ2-7, with 8 bases identical to TRBD2. V trimming: 5 bases; J trimming: 0 bases; junction bases outside the gene matches: 4. Germline values: CDR1 SGHNT, CDR2 YYREEE (reference sequence). This CDR3 comprises 14 residues. CDR3 bases: TGTGCCAGCAGTAAGCGGGGGAACTCCTACGAGCAGTACTTC. Amino acid sequence: CASSKRGNSYEQYF.

The V gene is TRBV4-3, the J gene TRBJ2-7; TRBD2 aligns across 11 bases. Germline V CDR1 and CDR2: LGHNA, YSLEER. The ends lost 3 bases at V and 0 bases at J; junction bases unmatched: 7. The CDR3 sequence is 17 residues long. In DNA, the CDR3 is TGCGCCAGCAGCCAGGGGACTAGCGGTACCTTCTCCTACGAGCAGTACTTC. It codes for CASSQGTSGTFSYEQYF.

This clone occurred once. V and J are TRBV7-2 and TRBJ2-3, with 8 bases matching TRBD2. Germline values: CDR1 SGHTA, CDR2 FQGNSA. CDR3 length: 16 residues. V shed 3 bases, J shed 0 bases, and the junction held 5 bases outside the gene matches. CDR3 DNA: TGTGCCAGCAGCTTCAAACTAGCGGCTAGCACAGATACGCAGTATTTT. It is translated as CASSFKLAASTDTQYF.

V usage is TRBV7-2 and J usage is TRBJ1-6; D may be TRBD1 (6 bases). The CDR3 has 15 amino acids. Trimming left V 6 bases short and J 10 bases short, with 19 bases between. Germline-derived CDR1 and CDR2 are SGHTA and FQGNSA. CDR3: CASRPFEGGFSPLHF. CDR3 DNA sequence: TGTGCCAGCAGACCATTTGAGGGGGGGTTCTCACCCCTCCACTTT.

The rearrangement links TRBV18 to TRBJ2-5, with D unclear. Trimming shortened V by 5 bases and J by 4 bases, and 11 bases separated the two germline ends. Per germline, CDR1 KGHSH and CDR2 LQKENI. The CDR3 loop spans 13 amino acids. DNA for the CDR3: TGTGCCAGCTCAACGGAAGTGGGAGAGACCCAGTACTTC. Translation gives CASSTEVGETQYF.

The chain has TRBV5-8 and TRBJ2-5, with 10 bases fitting TRBD2. After removal of 1 base from V and 5 bases from J, the junction contained 2 bases not matched to a gene. Germline CDR1 and CDR2: SGHTS and YDEGEE. The CDR3 is 14 residues long. The CDR3 loop reads CASSLYSGRETQYF. CDR3 coding DNA: TGTGCCAGCAGCTTGTATAGCGGGAGGGAGACCCAGTACTTC.

The chain combines TRBV9 with TRBJ2-5; D is perhaps TRBD1 or TRBD2 (5 bases each). CDR3 length equals 14 residues. Germline V CDR1 and CDR2: SGDLS, YYNGEE. Between the trimmed V and J ends, which lost 2 bases and 3 bases, there was a span of 11 bases. The CDR3 sequence: CASSVGTLEETQYF. CDR3 DNA sequence: TGTGCCAGCAGCGTCGGGACCCTTGAAGAGACCCAGTACTTC.

The V gene is TRBV4-3, the J gene TRBJ1-5; no reliable D call. Trimming removed 0 bases from V and 1 base from J, with 16 bases in between. The CDR3 is made up of 18 amino acids. Germline V CDR1 and CDR2: LGHNA, YSLEER. The CDR3 DNA is TGCGCCAGCAGCCAAGATCTTCAGTCTGCAGAGAGCAATCAGCCCCAGCATTTT. This encodes CASSQDLQSAESNQPQHF.

CDR3 sequence (DNA): TGTGCCAGCAGTTTGACAGGGGAAAATGAAAAACTGTTTTTT. Protein: CASSLTGENEKLFF. The V call is TRBV2, the J call TRBJ1-4; 8 bases match TRBD1. Losses at the gene ends were 5 bases for V and 5 bases for J; bases not matched to a gene: 4. From germline, CDR1 is SNHLY and CDR2 FYNNEI. The length of the CDR3 is 14 residues.

CDR3 coding DNA: TGCGCCAGCAGCTTGATCAGCGGGGGCACAGATACGCAGTATTTT. Its translation: CASSLISGGTDTQYF. The chain carries TRBV5-1 and TRBJ2-3; 7 positions match TRBD2. Germline loops: CDR1 SGHRS, CDR2 YFSETQ. There are 15 residues in the CDR3. The ends lost 1 base at V and 1 base at J; junction bases unmatched: 3.

The CDR3 reads CASIAGSNYGYTF. CDR3 sequence (DNA): TGTGCCAGCATCGCAGGGTCCAACTATGGCTACACCTTC. The V and J genes are TRBV6-1 and TRBJ1-2; tentative D call: TRBD1 (5 bases). Trimming pared 7 bases from V and 2 bases from J, leaving 11 bases between. The germline V gene has CDR1 MNHNS and CDR2 SASEGT. The CDR3 covers 13 residues.

This clone was seen a few times. The chain uses TRBV10-3 and TRBJ1-5; D not certain. Germline assignment: CDR1 ENHRY and CDR2 SYGVKD. V lost 1 base, J lost 0 bases, and 7 bases lay in between. The CDR3 has 15 amino acids. CDR3 sequence: CAISEYGISNQPQHF. The CDR3 coding sequence is TGTGCCATCAGTGAGTACGGGATTAGCAATCAGCCCCAGCATTTT.

The chain recombines TRBV6-5 with TRBJ2-1; the match to TRBD2 covers 12 bases. Trimming took 7 bases from V and 14 from J; bases not matched to a gene: 12. Germline V gene data show CDR1 as MNHEY and CDR2 as SVGAGI. This CDR3 has 14 residues. The CDR3 region has the DNA TGTGCCAGCAAAGTCCTAGCGGGAGGGGAGGTTAAGTTCTTC. Translation: CASKVLAGGEVKFF.

V and J are TRBV18 and TRBJ1-1, with D unclear. Germline lookup yields CDR1 KGHSH and CDR2 LQKENI. The CDR3 runs to 15 residues. The ends were cut back, 5 bases at V and 0 bases at J, with 13 bases in the middle. The CDR3 spells CASSGQRSVNTEAFF. The DNA for the CDR3 is TGTGCCAGCTCAGGTCAGCGCAGCGTGAACACTGAAGCTTTCTTT.